The entry that follows covers one T cell receptor beta chain sequence. This entry is derived from a study of blood T cell repertoires in COVID-19. Study-level background: COVID-19 samples, acute and convalescent, were from the United States, Italy and Spain. Sources were T cells, B-cell-depleted T cells, or PBMCs; the material itself was cDNA or gDNA.

Germline V gives CDR1 SGHTA, CDR2 FQGNSA. With V trimmed by 2 bases and J by 7 bases, 5 bases remained unmatched. The CDR3 is 16 amino acids. The authors' processing: Reference gene primers were amplified, and this amplification served to estimate nucleated cell counts. Assay: immunoSEQ multiplex PCR; the TCRdb copy retains only in-frame clones and omits some. V and J calls and clone size follow that table, whereas D and trimming were derived from the DNA. Here the sample spans 55,000 to 70,000 clones, around 86% being singletons. The receptor was isolated from a woman between 18 and 29 years old with acute or convalescent COVID-19. This chain joins TRBV7-2 and TRBJ2-1; TRBD2 matches at 13 bases. Sequences were obtained from peripheral blood. The CDR3: CASSLTSGGARNEQFF. The CDR3 nucleotides read TGTGCCAGCAGCTTAACTAGCGGGGGGGCACGGAATGAGCAGTTCTTC.